This TCR beta chain was recorded in a study of breast tumors, draining lymph nodes, adjacent tissues. Findings and limits, study-wide: Luminal-like breast cancer showed significantly higher tumor–nontumor repertoire similarity than basal-like. Tumors had less TCR diversity than lymph nodes, more than nontumor tissue.

Germline V gene data show CDR1 as SGHRS and CDR2 as YFSETQ. V lost 3 bases and J lost 0, with 18 bases in between. This CDR3 has 17 residues. A few counts support this clonotype. The antigen is undetermined. TCRdb reprocessed the multiplex PCR reads via MiXCR and lists one record per CDR3 protein. Here the sample spans about 230,000 distinct CDR3 sequences, 32% being singletons. Samples came from axillary lymph nodes draining the breast cancer. The TCR comes from a female donor with breast cancer. Some clones in this sample may be carry-over from other donors' samples. What was sequenced was axillary lymph node tissue. The V gene is TRBV5-1, the J gene TRBJ1-1, with D uncertain. Here the CDR3 DNA reads TGCGCCAGCAGCTCACGCGGGGTAGGATTATTGAACACTGAAGCTTTCTTT. Amino acid sequence: CASSSRGVGLLNTEAFF.